This T cell receptor beta chain was profiled in a study of cytomegalovirus exposure and HLA in healthy donors. Notes on the study in general: Cytomegalovirus-associated status was assigned to more than 150 TCR beta chains.

PCR involved 60 Vbeta and 13 Jbeta primers. Profiling relied on immunoSEQ multiplex PCR, and the TCRdb table lists in-frame clones only, not all of them. The sample records tens of thousands of clones, around 40% being singletons. This clone was recorded a few times. Its antigen is not identified. This CDR3 comprises 15 residues. Germline V lookup: CDR1 LNHDA, CDR2 SQIVND (reference sequence). The ends lost 6 bases at V and 1 base at J; junction bases unmatched: 6. The sequenced material came from PBMCs. This TCR was recovered from a woman aged 45-59 years in good health and CMV-seronegative. The J gene is TRBJ1-5, the V gene TRBV19; 7 nucleotides match TRBD1. CDR3 bases: TGTGCCAGTAGCGAACAGGGGAACAGCAATCAGCCCCAGCATTTT. Translation gives CASSEQGNSNQPQHF.